This TCR beta chain was profiled in a study of blood T cell repertoires in COVID-19. Overall study context: Spain, Italy and the United States supplied samples that represented acute and convalescent COVID-19.

The protocol was immunoSEQ multiplex PCR, while the TCRdb copy is restricted to in-frame clones and leaves out a portion. Of about 110,000 clones in the sample, around four fifths were seen once. The CDR3 length is 12 residues. CDR1 and CDR2 (germline): SGHRS, YFSETQ. V was clipped by 0 bases and J by 10 bases, with 8 bases between them. The clonotype originates from a man in his 70s with acute or convalescent COVID-19. This chain connects TRBV5-1 to TRBJ2-1; tentatively, D is TRBD2 (5 bases). Input material: peripheral blood. The CDR3: CASSLEEAEQFF. The CDR3, as DNA: TGCGCCAGCAGCTTGGAGGAGGCAGAGCAGTTCTTC.